Reported below is one TCR beta chain. Antigen: not known. Trimming left V 11 bases short and J 3 bases short, with 11 bases between. CDR1 and CDR2 from the germline V gene are MDHEN and SYDVKM. The CDR3 consists of 11 residues. Time point meaning: week 5, during vaccination. In the vaccine, a single dose held 300 ug of the mutant IDH1 20-mer peptide, along with topical imiquimod. This sample was taken from a study of a mutant IDH1 vaccine in newly diagnosed glioma. Study-wide context: The first vaccination came 4-6 weeks after radiotherapy alone, or with temozolomide cycles. Study-wide results and caveats: Alterations occurring in top peripheral T cell clonotypes seemed unrelated to pseudoprogression.

Produced via immunoSEQ multiplex PCR; TCRdb's table is partial and in-frame only. The data show about 40,000 clones, with roughly 92% seen just once and around 3% held by the top ten. The chain is built from TRBV28 and TRBJ2-7; no reliable D call. The sequence was obtained from a man aged 50-59 years with glioma. The sequences come from PBMCs, collected from a glioma patient whose treatment included an IDH1 peptide vaccine. CDR3 DNA: TGTGCCGTGGGCAGAAACTACGAGCAGTACTTC. As protein: CAVGRNYEQYF.